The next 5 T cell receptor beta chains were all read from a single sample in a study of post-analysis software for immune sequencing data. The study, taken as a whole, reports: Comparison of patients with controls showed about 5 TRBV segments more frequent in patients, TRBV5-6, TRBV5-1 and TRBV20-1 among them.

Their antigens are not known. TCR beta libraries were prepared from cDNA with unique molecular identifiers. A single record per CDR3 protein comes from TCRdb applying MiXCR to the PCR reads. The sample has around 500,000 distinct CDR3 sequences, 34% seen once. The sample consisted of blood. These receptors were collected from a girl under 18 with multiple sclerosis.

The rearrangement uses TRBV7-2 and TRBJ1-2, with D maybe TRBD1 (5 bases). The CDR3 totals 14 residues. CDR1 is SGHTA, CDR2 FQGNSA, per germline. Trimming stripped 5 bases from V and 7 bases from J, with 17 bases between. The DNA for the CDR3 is TGTGCCAGCAGCCGATTTAGGGACTCGAGTGGCTACACCTTC. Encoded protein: CASSRFRDSSGYTF.

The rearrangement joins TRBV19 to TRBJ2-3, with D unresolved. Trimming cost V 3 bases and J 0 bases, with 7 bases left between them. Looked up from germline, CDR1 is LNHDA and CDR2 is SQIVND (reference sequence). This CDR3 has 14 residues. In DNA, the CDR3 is TGTGCCAGTAGTATCAGGCTTAGCACAGATACGCAGTATTTT. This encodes CASSIRLSTDTQYF.

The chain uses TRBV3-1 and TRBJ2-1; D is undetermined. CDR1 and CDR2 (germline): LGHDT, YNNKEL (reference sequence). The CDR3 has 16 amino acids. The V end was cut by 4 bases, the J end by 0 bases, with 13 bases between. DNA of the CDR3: TGTGCCAGCAGCCGTACCACGGAAAGCTCCTACAATGAGCAGTTCTTC. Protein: CASSRTTESSYNEQFF.

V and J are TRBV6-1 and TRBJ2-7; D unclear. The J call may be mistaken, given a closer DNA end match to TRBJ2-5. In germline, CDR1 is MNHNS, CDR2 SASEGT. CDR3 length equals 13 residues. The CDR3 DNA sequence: TGTGCCAGCAGTGAGGTGCCGGAAGAGACCCAGTACTTC. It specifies CASSEVPEETQYF.

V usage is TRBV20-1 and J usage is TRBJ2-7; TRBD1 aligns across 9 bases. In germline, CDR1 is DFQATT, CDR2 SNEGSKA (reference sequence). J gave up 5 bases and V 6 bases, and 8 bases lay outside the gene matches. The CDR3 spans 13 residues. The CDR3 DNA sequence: TGCAGTGCACTTTGGGACAGGGTAAACGAGCAGTACTTC. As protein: CSALWDRVNEQYF.